This record looks at one TCR beta chain sequence and its context. Its antigen is undetermined. Other DNA sequences within the sample encode an identical CDR3. This sample is part of a study of OX40 agonist ivuxolimab in advanced cancers. In the study overall: Six ivuxolimab dose levels, 0.01 to 10 mg/kg, were given intravenously every 2 weeks. General study findings and limits: Antigens targeted by the expanded peripheral T cells were not determined.

Method: immunoSEQ multiplex PCR; TCRdb's copy keeps in-frame clones and lacks some. Of 40,000 or so clones listed, about 89% are singletons. The CDR3 runs 12 residues. Germline CDR1 is SGHRS and CDR2 is YFSETQ. V shed 4 bases and J shed 1 base, with 5 bases lying between them. The sampling schedule covered blood at baseline, cycle 4 day 1, and cycle 7 day 1. The sequences come from CD4+ or CD8+ T cells sorted from blood, collected in a trial of the OX40 agonist ivuxolimab. The J gene is TRBJ2-5, the V gene TRBV5-1; D gene uncertain. This TCR derives from an adult with an advanced solid tumor such as melanoma, head and neck, liver or kidney cancer. The CDR3 DNA sequence: TGCGCCAGCAGCCTCAGCCAAGAGACCCAGTACTTC. It specifies CASSLSQETQYF.